This T cell receptor (beta chain) originates from a study of blood T cells in healthy people across ages. Germline V CDR1 and CDR2: SQVTM, ANQGSEA. The CDR3 runs 12 residues. Trimming shortened V by 3 bases and J by 5 bases, and 10 bases separated the two germline ends. For the second PCR, which ran for roughly 6 to 12 cycles, a sample-barcoded 5' primer and a J-beta primer mix were used. A template-switch adaptor with 12 random nucleotides tagged each cDNA molecule. TCRdb itself ran the 5' RACE reads through MiXCR, one entry per CDR3 protein. The table lists hundreds of thousands of distinct CDR3 sequences, 55% to 70% of them singletons. About this clonotype: Its target is unknown.

Points from the study as a whole: The long-lived group displayed more naive CD4+ cells, plus higher diversity, than the aged donors did. Across samples, TCR beta diversity tracked strongly with naive T cell percentage.

Each of the donors had around 10 milliliters of peripheral blood drawn into EDTA-treated Vacutainer tubes. Sequencing input: blood. The source of this sequence is a young man in good health. The J gene is TRBJ2-5, the V gene TRBV29-1; D is undetermined. CDR3: CSVEERVETQYF. DNA for the CDR3: TGCAGCGTTGAGGAAAGGGTTGAGACCCAGTACTTC. The whole variable domain, filled in from reference TRBV29-1 and TRBJ2-5, reads SAVISQKPSRDICQRGTSLTIQCQVDSQVTMMFWYRQQPGQSLTLIATANQGSEATYESGFVIDKFPISRPNLTFSTLTVSNMSPEDSSIYLCSVEERVETQYFGPGTRLLVL.